This passage covers 7 T cell receptor beta chains from one sample sequenced in a study of lymphopenia after photon versus proton radiotherapy. Sequenced by immunoSEQ multiplex PCR; TCRdb stores in-frame clones only, minus some. The table lists under 30,000 clones, more than 80% of them singletons, with roughly a quarter in the top ten. The sequencing here drew on peripheral blood, taken from a patient treated with photon-based radiotherapy. The receptor source for this set is a man in his forties or fifties with gastric cancer.

V and J are TRBV4-1 and TRBJ2-7, with D possibly matching TRBD2 (5 bases). The CDR3 length is 17 residues. Trimming cost V 3 bases and J 0 bases, with 18 bases left between them. The germline gives CDR1 MGHRA, CDR2 YSYEKL. This CDR3 reads CASSHSRGSGFSYEQYF. CDR3 bases: TGCGCCAGCAGCCACAGTCGAGGGTCCGGATTCTCCTACGAGCAGTACTTC.

The CDR3 sequence is CASSLRPGYQETQYF. The CDR3, as DNA: TGCGCCAGCAGCTTAAGGCCAGGGTACCAAGAGACCCAGTACTTC. This sequence joins TRBV5-1 and TRBJ2-5; weak D call: TRBD1 (5 bases). Germline values: CDR1 SGHRS, CDR2 YFSETQ. The V end was cut by 2 bases, the J end by 0 bases, with 11 bases between. The CDR3 sequence is 15 residues long.

The chain is built from TRBV5-8 and TRBJ1-5; D is uncertain. Germline assignment: CDR1 SGHTS and CDR2 YDEGEE. The CDR3 is made up of 15 amino acids. Trimming cost V 6 bases and J 0 bases, with 13 bases left between them. The CDR3 reads CASTNAAYSNQPQHF. The DNA of the CDR3 is TGTGCCAGCACCAACGCGGCTTATAGCAATCAGCCCCAGCATTTT.

The chain employs TRBV4-1 and TRBJ1-2; D might be TRBD1 (6 bases). CDR1 MGHRA and CDR2 YSYEKL come from the germline V gene. Trimming stripped 3 bases from V and 3 bases from J, with 17 bases between. The CDR3 sequence is 16 residues long. This chain's CDR3 is CASSHLVGAFDYGYTF. The DNA for the CDR3 is TGCGCCAGCAGCCACCTCGTGGGGGCGTTTGACTATGGCTACACCTTC.

J is TRBJ2-7 and V is TRBV30; no definite D call. Germline lookup yields CDR1 GTSNPN and CDR2 SVGIG (reference sequence). The ends were cut back, 0 bases at V and 3 bases at J, with 6 bases in the middle. The CDR3 length is 12 residues. The CDR3 loop is CAWSVIRYEQYF. CDR3 sequence (DNA): TGTGCCTGGAGTGTAATCCGCTACGAGCAGTACTTC.

DNA of the CDR3: TGCGCCAGTTTCTCCGTGGGGGCCGGGGATGGCTACACCTTC. As protein: CASFSVGAGDGYTF. V gene TRBV23-1 combines with J gene TRBJ1-2, with D maybe TRBD1 (6 bases). TRBV23-1 is marked as an open reading frame, function uncertain. The V and J ends lost 9 bases and 6 bases respectively, with 20 bases between them. This CDR3 is built from 14 residues.

The rearrangement uses TRBV30 and TRBJ1-6; 7 positions match TRBD1. The V gene end was trimmed by 3 bases and the J gene end by 7 bases; junction bases not matched to a gene: 9. Germline V CDR1 and CDR2: GTSNPN, SVGIG (reference sequence). The CDR3 length is 15 residues. The CDR3 sequence: CAWRPGQASNSPLHF. The CDR3 region has the DNA TGTGCCTGGAGGCCAGGACAGGCCTCGAATTCACCCCTCCACTTT.